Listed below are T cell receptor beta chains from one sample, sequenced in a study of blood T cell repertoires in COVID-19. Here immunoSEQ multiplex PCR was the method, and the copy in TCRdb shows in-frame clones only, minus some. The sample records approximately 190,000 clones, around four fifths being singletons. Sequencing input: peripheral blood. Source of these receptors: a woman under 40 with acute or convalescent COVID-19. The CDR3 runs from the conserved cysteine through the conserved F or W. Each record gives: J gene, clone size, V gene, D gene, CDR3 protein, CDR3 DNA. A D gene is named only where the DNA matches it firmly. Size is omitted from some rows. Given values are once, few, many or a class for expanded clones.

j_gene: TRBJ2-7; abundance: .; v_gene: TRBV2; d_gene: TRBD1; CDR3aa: CASKDRGIYEQYF; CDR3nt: TGTGCCAGCAAAGACAGGGGGATCTACGAGCAGTACTTC
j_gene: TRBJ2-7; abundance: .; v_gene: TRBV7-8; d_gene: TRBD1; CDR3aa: CASSPDRVSYEQYF; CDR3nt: TGTGCCAGCAGCCCTGACAGGGTATCATACGAGCAGTACTTC
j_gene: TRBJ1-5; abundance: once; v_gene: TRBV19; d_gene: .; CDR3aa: CASSPDRFSQPQHF; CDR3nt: TGTGCCAGTAGTCCCGACAGATTCTCTCAGCCCCAGCATTTT
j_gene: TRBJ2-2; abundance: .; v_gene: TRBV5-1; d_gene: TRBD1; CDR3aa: CASSQRTGIPTGELFF; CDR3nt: TGCGCCAGCAGCCAGCGGACAGGGATCCCCACCGGGGAGCTGTTTTTT
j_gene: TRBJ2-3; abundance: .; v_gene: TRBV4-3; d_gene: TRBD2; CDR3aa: CASSEGLAGPDTQYF; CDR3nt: TGCGCCAGCAGCGAAGGACTAGCGGGCCCAGATACGCAGTATTTT
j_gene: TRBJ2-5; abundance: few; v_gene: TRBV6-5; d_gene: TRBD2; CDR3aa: CASSTLAGGPETQYF; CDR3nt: TGTGCCAGCAGTACTCTAGCGGGGGGGCCAGAGACCCAGTACTTC
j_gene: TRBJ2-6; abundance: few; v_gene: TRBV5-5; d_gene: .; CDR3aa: CASSLGGSGANVLTF; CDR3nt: TGTGCCAGCAGCTTGGGCGGCTCTGGGGCCAACGTCCTGACTTTC
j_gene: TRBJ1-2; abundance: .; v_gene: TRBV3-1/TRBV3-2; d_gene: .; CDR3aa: CASSQYLGGPSGYTF; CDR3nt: TGTGCCAGCAGCCAATACTTGGGGGGTCCTAGTGGCTACACCTTC
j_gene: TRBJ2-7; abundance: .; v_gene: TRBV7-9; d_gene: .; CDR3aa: CASSFEPYEQYF; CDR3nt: TGTGCCAGCAGCTTTGAGCCCTACGAGCAGTACTTC
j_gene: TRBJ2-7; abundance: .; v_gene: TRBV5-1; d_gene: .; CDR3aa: CASSSRQGSTYEQYF; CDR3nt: TGCGCCAGCAGCTCAAGGCAGGGGAGTACCTACGAGCAGTACTTC
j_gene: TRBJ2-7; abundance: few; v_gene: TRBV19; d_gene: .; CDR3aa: CASSTVRGEQYF; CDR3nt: TGTGCCAGTAGTACCGTACGGGGGGAGCAGTACTTC
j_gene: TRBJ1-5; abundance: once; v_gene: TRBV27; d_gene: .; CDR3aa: CASSLSQSNQPQHF; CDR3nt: TGTGCCAGCAGTTTATCGCAGTCCAATCAGCCCCAGCATTTT
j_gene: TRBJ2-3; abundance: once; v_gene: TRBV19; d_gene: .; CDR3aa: CASSPGLTDTQYF; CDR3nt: TGTGCCAGTAGCCCGGGACTTACAGATACGCAGTATTTT
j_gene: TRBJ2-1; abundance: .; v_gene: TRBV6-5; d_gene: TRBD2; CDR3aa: CASSYSGLAGHNEQFF; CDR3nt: TGTGCCAGCAGTTACTCGGGACTAGCGGGCCACAATGAGCAGTTCTTC
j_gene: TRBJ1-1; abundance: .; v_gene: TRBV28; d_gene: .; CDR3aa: CASLIPGERTFF; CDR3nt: TGTGCCAGCCTGATCCCGGGGGAGAGGACTTTCTTT